The rows below give T cell receptor beta chains drawn from one sample of a study of shared clonotypes between healthy human individuals. Produced via immunoSEQ multiplex PCR; TCRdb's table is partial and in-frame only. Of approximately 1,000,000 clones listed, roughly 80% are singletons. Sequencing used memory CD4+ T cells from PBMCs. All receptors come from a man younger than 35 in good health. Some clones in this sample may be carry-over from other donors' samples. CDR3s include the opening cysteine and the closing phenylalanine or tryptophan. Each record gives: D gene, V gene, clone size, J gene, CDR3 protein, CDR3 DNA. D genes are given only for firm matches. Part of the rows lack a size; the others show once, few, many or a class for expanded clones.

.,TRBV28,.,TRBJ2-7,CATRGSGINYEQYF,TGTGCCACCCGAGGGTCCGGGATCAACTACGAGCAGTACTTC
.,TRBV5-3,.,TRBJ1-4,CARSLKPLQGLEAGGEKLFF,TGTGCCAGAAGCTTAAAGCCTCTACAGGGTCTTGAGGCAGGAGGTGAAAAACTGTTTTTT
.,TRBV7-2,.,TRBJ2-5,CASSLGVETQYF,TGTGCCAGCAGCTTAGGAGTGGAGACCCAGTACTTC
TRBD2,TRBV2,once,TRBJ2-2,CASSEGLAGEGRTGELFF,TGTGCCAGCAGTGAGGGACTAGCGGGAGAAGGGCGCACCGGGGAGCTGTTTTTT
TRBD1,TRBV2,.,TRBJ1-5,CASRRDVDRVHPESQPQHF,TGTGCCAGCAGGCGGGATGTCGACAGGGTCCATCCTGAATCCCAGCCCCAGCATTTT
.,TRBV30,.,TRBJ2-3,CARSQGVDTQYF,TGTGCCAGGTCTCAAGGGGTAGATACGCAGTATTTT
TRBD1,TRBV6-1,.,TRBJ1-5,CASSYGQGGSQPQHF,TGTGCCAGCAGCTACGGACAGGGTGGGAGTCAGCCCCAGCATTTT
.,TRBV29-1,.,TRBJ2-1,CSAPIAPWGGEQFF,TGCAGCGCCCCAATAGCGCCCTGGGGAGGTGAGCAGTTCTTC
TRBD2,TRBV5-4,.,TRBJ2-1,CASSPREGEQFF,TGTGCCAGCAGCCCCAGGGAGGGTGAGCAGTTCTTC
.,TRBV25-1,.,TRBJ1-5,CASRALQPQHF,TGTGCCAGCAGGGCTCTCCAGCCCCAGCATTTT
TRBD2,TRBV11-3,.,TRBJ2-1,CASSLGTTWGQQFF,TGTGCCAGCAGCCTCGGGACTACTTGGGGCCAACAGTTCTTC
.,TRBV29-1,.,TRBJ2-2,CSAQRAIAGELFF,TGCAGCGCACAACGGGCTATTGCCGGGGAGCTGTTTTTT
TRBD1,TRBV19,few,TRBJ1-1,CASRGLDRANTEAFF,TGTGCCAGTAGGGGCCTAGACAGGGCGAACACTGAAGCTTTCTTT
TRBD1,TRBV5-1,.,TRBJ2-1,CASSGSTGGYNEQFF,TGCGCCAGCAGCGGTTCGACAGGGGGCTACAATGAGCAGTTCTTC
TRBD1,TRBV19,.,TRBJ1-3,CAVGDRASGNTIYF,TGTGCCGTTGGAGACAGGGCCTCTGGAAACACCATATATTTT
.,TRBV5-8,.,TRBJ2-7,CASSLPLEQYF,TGTGCCAGCAGCTTGCCCCTCGAGCAGTACTTC
.,TRBV4-3,.,TRBJ1-3,CASMGGSGNTIYF,TGCGCCAGCATGGGGGGCTCTGGAAACACCATATATTTT
.,TRBV5-4,.,TRBJ1-3,CASSLQGSGGNTIYF,TGTGCCAGCAGCTTGCAAGGGTCGGGTGGAAACACCATATATTTT
TRBD1,TRBV5-4,.,TRBJ2-7,CASSLTGDSYEQYF,TGTGCCAGCAGCTTGACAGGGGACTCCTACGAGCAGTACTTC
.,TRBV25-1,few,TRBJ2-5,CASSGGRETQYF,TGTGCCAGCAGCGGAGGGCGGGAGACCCAGTACTTC
TRBD2,TRBV10-3,.,TRBJ2-1,CAIQNPPGGLAGPGSLYNEQFF,TGTGCCATCCAGAACCCCCCTGGGGGACTAGCGGGACCAGGGAGCCTATACAATGAGCAGTTCTTC
TRBD1,TRBV7-2,once,TRBJ2-7,CASSWGQGPYEQYF,TGTGCCAGCAGCTGGGGACAGGGACCCTACGAGCAGTACTTC
.,TRBV19,.,TRBJ2-5,CASSIRALAQETQYF,TGTGCCAGTAGTATACGAGCGCTCGCGCAAGAGACCCAGTACTTC
.,TRBV15,.,TRBJ2-1,CATSRDPEEQFF,TGTGCCACCAGCAGAGATCCCGAAGAGCAGTTCTTC
.,TRBV7-3,.,TRBJ1-5,CASSLEGRGLLQHF,TGTGCCAGCAGCTTAGAGGGGAGAGGTCTGCTTCAGCATTTT
.,TRBV15,.,TRBJ1-5,CATSIVGGGRSNQPQHF,TGTGCCACCAGTATCGTGGGTGGGGGCAGGAGCAATCAGCCCCAGCATTTT
.,TRBV5-1,.,TRBJ2-5,CASSLGGPRGETQYF,TGCGCCAGCAGCTTGGGAGGGCCCAGGGGAGAGACCCAGTACTTC
.,TRBV28,few,TRBJ1-5,CASSLYQGVSNQPQHF,TGTGCCAGCAGTTTGTATCAAGGGGTTAGCAATCAGCCCCAGCATTTT
.,TRBV7-9,.,TRBJ1-1,CASSREVGTEAFF,TGTGCCAGCAGCAGGGAGGTGGGCACTGAAGCTTTCTTT
TRBD2,TRBV7-2,.,TRBJ2-2,CASSYTAGGTGELFF,TGTGCCAGCAGCTATACAGCGGGAGGTACCGGGGAGCTGTTTTTT
.,TRBV19,.,TRBJ1-5,CASSIIGGNQPQHF,TGTGCCAGTAGTATCATAGGGGGCAATCAGCCCCAGCATTTT
.,TRBV30,.,TRBJ2-5,CAWSVGDGATQYF,TGTGCCTGGAGTGTAGGTGATGGGGCCACCCAGTACTTC
.,TRBV7-9,.,TRBJ1-4,CASSLGWEEKLFF,TGTGCCAGCAGCTTAGGGTGGGAGGAAAAACTGTTTTTT
.,TRBV18,.,TRBJ2-1,CASSPSSGGIGNEQFF,TGTGCCAGCTCACCCTCCTCAGGGGGGATAGGGAATGAGCAGTTCTTC
TRBD2,TRBV6-1,.,TRBJ2-7,CASSAIAGGLYEQYF,TGTGCCAGCAGTGCCATAGCGGGAGGACTCTACGAGCAGTACTTC
TRBD2,TRBV7-3,.,TRBJ2-1,CASSFNPGGRDNEQFF,TGTGCCAGCAGCTTCAACCCGGGAGGAAGGGACAATGAGCAGTTCTTC
TRBD2,TRBV6-1,.,TRBJ2-1,CASSEKASGSGNEQFF,TGTGCCAGCAGTGAAAAGGCTAGCGGGAGTGGGAATGAGCAGTTCTTC
.,TRBV6-5,.,TRBJ2-3,CASSQNQPVDTQYF,TGTGCCAGCAGCCAAAACCAACCGGTAGATACGCAGTATTTT
.,TRBV5-6,.,TRBJ1-2,CASSSARTGLPIGYTF,TGTGCCAGCAGCTCCGCCCGGACGGGGTTACCAATTGGCTACACCTTC